This T cell receptor (beta chain) emerged from a study of blood T cell repertoires in COVID-19. Study-wide context: Samples of COVID-19 (acute and convalescent) were obtained from the United States, Italy and Spain.

Sequencing used immunoSEQ multiplex PCR; TCRdb keeps in-frame clones, though not all of them. The sample holds around 140,000 clones, around 79% seen once. Germline V lookup: CDR1 LNHDA, CDR2 SQIVND (reference sequence). The CDR3 covers 14 residues. For this clone: A read error may account for a junction end that differs from germline.

The sequence was collected from a woman aged 50 to 60 who had recovered from COVID-19. Sequencing was carried out using PBMCs or T cells enriched from blood (not recorded which). J is TRBJ2-1 and V is TRBV19; TRBD2 matches at 11 bases. Here the CDR3 DNA reads TGTGCCAGTAGAATAGCGGGAGGGTCAGGTGAGCAGTTCTTC. Encoded protein: CASRIAGGSGEQFF.